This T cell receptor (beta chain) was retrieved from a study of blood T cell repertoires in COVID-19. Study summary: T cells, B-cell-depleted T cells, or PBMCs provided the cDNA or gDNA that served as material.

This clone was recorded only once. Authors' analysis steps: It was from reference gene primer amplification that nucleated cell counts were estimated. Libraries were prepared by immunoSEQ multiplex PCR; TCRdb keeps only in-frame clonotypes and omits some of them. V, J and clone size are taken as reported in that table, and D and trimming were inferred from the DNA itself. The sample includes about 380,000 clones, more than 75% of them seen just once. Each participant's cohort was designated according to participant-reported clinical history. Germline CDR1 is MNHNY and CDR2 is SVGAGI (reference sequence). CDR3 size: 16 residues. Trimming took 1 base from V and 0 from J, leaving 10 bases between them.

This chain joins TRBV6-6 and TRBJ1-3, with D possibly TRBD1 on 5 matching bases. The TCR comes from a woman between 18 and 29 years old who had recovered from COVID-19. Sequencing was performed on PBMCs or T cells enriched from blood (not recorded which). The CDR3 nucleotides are TGTGCCAGCAGTTACTTCGACAGACGCTCTGGAAACACCATATATTTT. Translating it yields CASSYFDRRSGNTIYF.